The present TCR beta chain was sequenced within a study of T cell clusters in autoimmune cytopenias (dated by TCRdb to between 2017 and 2020). Notes on the research overall: The median TRB sequencing depth was around 49,000 reads per sample, and the median number of distinct TRB clonotypes was approximately 2,000 per sample. TRB and IGH repertoires from peripheral blood were sequenced in autoimmune cytopenia patients at active disease and during treatment follow-up, with healthy, CLL and autoimmune hepatitis controls included alongside. The study was designed to test whether a disease-specific immune repertoire signature usable as a blood-based biomarker is carried by autoimmune cytopenia patients.

What the work shows at the level of the full study, not this receptor alone: GLIPH suggested that primary autoimmune cytopenia patients lacked physiological T cell clusters: roughly 50 clusters were exclusive to healthy donors versus about 17 exclusive to patients. TRB repertoire shifts, with less even repertoires observed in secondary cytopenia and CLL, were mostly attributed to lymphoma bias rather than autoimmunity. Healthy donors had almost three times as many exclusive TRB clusters as active autoimmune hepatitis patients, a finding consistent with an autoimmunity-wide signature. The cluster-lack signature was not seen for secondary cytopenia versus CLL, apparently masked by the dominant lymphoma-associated repertoire. The T cell clusters were defined only in silico, and the functional role of the clusters was left to be validated experimentally.

Per sample, roughly 240 ng of peripheral blood genomic DNA, 35,000 to 40,000 genome equivalents, was used for TRB amplification. The CDR1 and CDR2 encoded by the germline V gene (reference sequence) are LNHDA and SQIVND. The CDR3 measures 15 amino acids from cysteine to phenylalanine. This entry has no DNA. TRB rearrangements were amplified by multiplex PCR following a touch-down protocol, with the TRB-A and TRB-B primer pools mixed in one tube. Illumina adapters and sample indices were attached to the amplicons through two consecutive PCR reactions using Phusion HS II polymerase. After gel purification with the NucleoSpin Gel and PCR Clean-up kit, the amplicons were quantified by Qubit and checked for quality on an Agilent 2100 Bioanalyzer. Sequencing of the libraries was done on an Illumina MiSeq with 600-cycle, single-indexed, paired-end runs. For the original study's pipeline: TRB reads were aligned and assembled with MiXCR version 2.1.12 using the default MiXCR reference library. A clone was defined by each unique CDR3 nucleotide sequence, and analysis was restricted to productive sequences with at least two reads. Repertoire diversity was assessed by alpha-parameterized diversity profiles (alpha 0 to 5), including Shannon (alpha 1) and Simpson (alpha 2) indices, computed with an R script. Combinatorial TRB VJ usage was calculated with the tcR package and was compared between cohorts by principal component analysis performed with ade4. GLIPH was used to cluster TCRbeta CDR3s in pairs of cohorts matched for age and read depth, and a Wilcoxon test was used to compare cluster frequencies. The reads, reprocessed by TCRdb, yield one row per CDR3 protein sequence and no DNA. The V and J calls were not made by the authors but by TCRdb's processing. This sample's table carries approximately 700 distinct CDR3 sequences. The top ten hold about 35% of the sample.

Judged by frequency, this clonotype is medium-sized (0.01 to 0.1%); no count was given. Its antigen has not been determined. The same sample was also studied in work on T cell repertoires in aging, cancer and after chemotherapy. As the second publication notes: The donors fell into six age groups ranging from 30 or younger to 70 or older, and each group had at least three individuals. In the hematological group, the paired samples taken before and after chemotherapy came from chronic lymphocytic leukemia patients given fludarabine- or bendamustine-based regimens. In total, the full dataset held approximately 8.4 million TCR reads. Untreated patients with hematological or solid cancers showed significantly lower blood TCR diversity and higher clonality than age-matched healthy donors. In healthy donors, the decline in TCR diversity with age was mainly explained by loss of richness, whereas in cancer patients loss of evenness was also found to contribute. An increase in median generation probability over the chemotherapy interval was observed in both cancer cohorts, suggesting that the repertoire was reconstituted through rebound thymic output. It was noted by the authors that conclusions about immunological memory after chemotherapy cannot be drawn from the repertoire data. Lymphoid organ infiltration was present in hematological cancer patients, and this infiltration may itself impair thymic emigration or peripheral T cell expansion. Peripheral blood TCR beta repertoires from healthy donors and cancer patients were profiled to examine immunoaging and T cell reconstitution after chemotherapy. Alongside some 98 healthy donors serving as a reference group, the cohort included approximately 220 cancer patients, of whom more than 85 had hematological cancers and fewer than 140 had solid cancers. MiXCR versions 2.12 and 3.0.5 were used to process the TRB sequences. Shannon diversity, evenness, clonality (one minus evenness), and alpha-parameterized diversity profiles from alpha 0 to 5 were included as repertoire metrics. The IGoR algorithm was used to compute generation probabilities of clones in paired pre- and post-chemotherapy samples.

This receptor chain uses TRBV19 and TRBJ1-5; TCRdb's D call, TRBD1, is unchecked because there is no DNA. Sequencing used peripheral blood. This TCR derives from a human donor with an autoimmune cytopenia or autoimmune hepatitis (not recorded which). The encoded CDR3 is CASSRLAGGNQPQHF.